This TCR beta chain derives from a study of blood T cell repertoires in COVID-19. Overall study: Acute-phase and convalescent COVID-19 samples originated in the United States, Italy and Spain. T cells, B-cell-depleted T cells, or PBMCs supplied cDNA or gDNA.

This CDR3 contains 14 residues. V lost 3 bases and J lost 2, with 11 bases in between. CDR1 is MGHRA and CDR2 is YSYEKL in the germline V gene. Original analysis: Counts of nucleated cells, estimated from reference gene primer amplification, were obtained. Sequencing was performed with immunoSEQ multiplex PCR; in TCRdb, only in-frame clones are kept and a portion is missing. D and trimming come from the DNA, and the V and J calls and clone size come from that table. The sample holds tens of thousands of clones, around four fifths seen once. This TCR came from an elderly woman with active or convalescent COVID-19. V is TRBV4-1 and J is TRBJ2-7; D may be TRBD1 (6 bases). The sequenced material came from peripheral blood. For the CDR3, the DNA is TGCGCCAGCAGCCACAACAGGGTTGCCTACGAGCAGTACTTC. Its translation is CASSHNRVAYEQYF.